A selection of T cell receptor beta chains follows, all from one sample in a study of Tregs in tolerant kidney transplant recipients. The data were produced by immunoSEQ multiplex PCR, yet TCRdb's version contains in-frame clones alone and is incomplete. The table has under 300,000 clones, 65% to 85% seen once. What was sequenced was CD4+ T cells from blood. Receptors originate from a human donor in good health. Both conserved end residues are part of each CDR3. Each record gives: D gene, clone size, V gene, J gene, CDR3 DNA, CDR3 protein. D genes are given only for firm matches. Size values are once, few and many counts, or a class for expanded clones, and some rows have none.

TRBD1	few	TRBV27	TRBJ1-6	TGTGCCAGCACCGTGGGACAGTATAATTCGCCCCTCCACTTT	CASTVGQYNSPLHF
NA	NA	TRBV11-3	TRBJ2-7	TGTGCCAGCAGCTTAGATGGGAACAGGGCCTACGAGCAGTACTTC	CASSLDGNRAYEQYF
NA	NA	TRBV27	TRBJ1-3	TGTGCCAGCAGTTTAAGGTCTGGAAACACCATATATTTT	CASSLRSGNTIYF
NA	once	TRBV18	TRBJ1-5	TGCGCCAGTACAGTAGGGGGAAGCAATCAGCCCCAGCATTTT	CASTVGGSNQPQHF
NA	NA	TRBV5-6	TRBJ1-1	TGTGCCAGCAGCTTGGCAGGGTTCCTCACTGAAGCTTTCTTT	CASSLAGFLTEAFF
TRBD2	NA	TRBV7-9	TRBJ2-1	TGTGCCAGCAGCCATTCCCGTGGCGGGAGCTTCGATGAGCAGTTCTTC	CASSHSRGGSFDEQFF
NA	NA	TRBV5-1	TRBJ1-6	TGCGCCAGCAGCTTGGGGGACTTGCCTTATTCACCCCTCCACTTT	CASSLGDLPYSPLHF
NA	NA	TRBV15	TRBJ1-5	TGTGCCACCAGCAGAGATCTCGGCGGTCATCAGCCCCAGCATTTT	CATSRDLGGHQPQHF
NA	NA	TRBV5-1	TRBJ2-5	TGCGCCAGCACCCCCAGGGATACCCAGTCCGCCCAGTACTTC	CASTPRDTQSAQYF
TRBD2	once	TRBV6-5	TRBJ2-7	TGTGCCAGCAGGCAGCGGGGTTCCTACGAGCAGTACTTC	CASRQRGSYEQYF
NA	NA	TRBV6-5	TRBJ1-1	TGTGCCAGCAGTTACTCGGGATCCCCAGAAGCTTTCTTT	CASSYSGSPEAFF
NA	NA	TRBV2	TRBJ1-5	TGTGCCAGCAGTGATGGCGCCCCCAATCAGCCCCAGCATTTT	CASSDGAPNQPQHF
NA	few	TRBV2	TRBJ2-3	TGTGCCAGCAGCCCGTTCGTGGGAGGCAGCACAGATACGCAGTATTTT	CASSPFVGGSTDTQYF
NA	NA	TRBV2	TRBJ2-4	TGTGCCAGCGGGCTCCAAAACATTCAGTACTTC	CASGLQNIQYF
NA	NA	TRBV5-1	TRBJ2-5	TGCGCCAGCAGCTTGGCCCCAGGACGGGAGTGGAAGACCCAGTACTTC	CASSLAPGREWKTQYF
NA	once	TRBV6-6	TRBJ2-5	TGTGCCAGCAGTGCACTTACTAGGGGGGGGGAGACCCAGTACTTC	CASSALTRGGETQYF
NA	NA	TRBV29-1	TRBJ1-2	TGCAGCGTTGACCCTGTCGGACTTCGAGGAAACTATGGCTACACCTTC	CSVDPVGLRGNYGYTF
NA	few	TRBV27	TRBJ2-6	TGTGCCAGCAGTCCACGGGGGTGGAGTCACTCTGGGGCCAACGTCCTGACTTTC	CASSPRGWSHSGANVLTF
NA	NA	TRBV6-5	TRBJ2-7	TGTGCCAGCAGTTACGAACTAGGGACCTACGAGCAGTACTTC	CASSYELGTYEQYF
TRBD2	NA	TRBV5-1	TRBJ2-5	TGCGCCAGCAGCTTGGTACTAGCGGTAGGAGAGACCCAGTACTTC	CASSLVLAVGETQYF
NA	NA	TRBV7-9	TRBJ1-4	TGTGCCAGCAGCCCCCGGAGCCGGGGGAATGAAAAACTGTATTTT	CASSPRSRGNEKLYF
NA	NA	TRBV2	TRBJ1-2	TGTGCCAGCACCGAGGGGGGGCTCAACTATGGCTACACCTTC	CASTEGGLNYGYTF
NA	few	TRBV7-3	TRBJ1-2	TGTGCCAGCAGCCCTGATGGTAGGGATAACTATGGCTACACCTTC	CASSPDGRDNYGYTF
TRBD2	NA	TRBV6-1	TRBJ2-3	TGTGCCAGCAGTGTGGAAGGCCCGACATATGGGCGGGAGACAAATACGCAGTATTTT	CASSVEGPTYGRETNTQYF
NA	NA	TRBV5-1	TRBJ1-1	TGCGCCAGCACCGAGGTTTTTATGAACACTGAAGCTTTCTTT	CASTEVFMNTEAFF
NA	NA	TRBV7-6	TRBJ2-1	TGTGCCAGCAGCTTACAAACGGGAGTCATAAACAATGAGCAGTTCTTC	CASSLQTGVINNEQFF
NA	NA	TRBV14	TRBJ2-7	TGTGCCAGCAGCCTAAATGCTGACAGGCGCGGGGAGCAGTACTTC	CASSLNADRRGEQYF
NA	NA	TRBV19	TRBJ1-1	TGTGCCAGTAGTAAAGGTGGAACGGCCATGAACACTGAAGCTTTCTTT	CASSKGGTAMNTEAFF
NA	NA	TRBV7-9	TRBJ2-2	TGTGCCAGCACCAGGGGGGACACCGGGGAGCTGTTTTTT	CASTRGDTGELFF
NA	few	TRBV19	TRBJ1-4	TGTGCCAGTAGTATTTCATCGGGGAATGAAAAACTGTTTTTT	CASSISSGNEKLFF
NA	NA	TRBV9	TRBJ1-5	TGTGCCAGCAGCCCTAACCCCCAGATCAATCAGCCCCAGCATTTT	CASSPNPQINQPQHF
NA	once	TRBV19	TRBJ1-5	TGTGCCAGTAGTATAGGGAGGCAGCCCCAGCATTTT	CASSIGRQPQHF
TRBD1	NA	TRBV30	TRBJ1-4	TGTGCCTGGACCCCGGGACAGGGAGGAGAAAAACTGTTTTTT	CAWTPGQGGEKLFF
NA	NA	TRBV30	TRBJ1-5	TGTGCCTGGAGCCAACGGGGGCGCGGGCAGCCCCAGCATTTT	CAWSQRGRGQPQHF
NA	NA	TRBV6-5	TRBJ2-7	TGTGCCAGCAGTTCCCCCGAGCGGGCTGCGGGAGAGCAGTACTTC	CASSSPERAAGEQYF
NA	NA	TRBV5-1	TRBJ2-2	TGCGCCAGCAGCTTGATGGGATCGAACACCGGGGAGCTGTTTTTT	CASSLMGSNTGELFF
NA	NA	TRBV7-9	TRBJ1-5	TGTGCCAGCAGCTTAGCGGCGGGGCAGCCCCAGCATTTT	CASSLAAGQPQHF
TRBD1	few	TRBV5-4	TRBJ2-5	TGTGCCAGCAGCTTGGAGCCCGGGACAGAAGAGACCCAGTACTTC	CASSLEPGTEETQYF
NA	NA	TRBV9	TRBJ2-1	TGTGCCAGCAGCGTATCAAGCGGCTACAATGAGCAGTTCTTC	CASSVSSGYNEQFF
TRBD1	NA	TRBV4-1	TRBJ2-5	TGCGCCAGCAGCCCAGGGGCCGACAGGGCTCCGGAGACCCAGTACTTC	CASSPGADRAPETQYF
NA	NA	TRBV5-1	TRBJ2-7	TGCGCCAGCAGCCCCGACGTGGGGCTCGAGCAGTACTTC	CASSPDVGLEQYF
TRBD1	NA	TRBV5-1	TRBJ2-7	TGCGCCAGCAGCTTACCTACAGGGGCGTTGAACGAGCAGTACTTC	CASSLPTGALNEQYF
NA	NA	TRBV15	TRBJ2-7	TGTGCCACCAGCAGAGATAGGACAGCCTACGAGCAGTACTTC	CATSRDRTAYEQYF
NA	NA	TRBV2	TRBJ1-2	TGTGCCAGCAGTGAAGGGATCATAGGGGGCTACACCTTC	CASSEGIIGGYTF
TRBD1	few	TRBV13	TRBJ2-2	TGTGCCAGCAGCCTAGGACAGGGGGCGGGTACCGGGGAGCTGTTTTTT	CASSLGQGAGTGELFF
TRBD1	NA	TRBV6-6	TRBJ1-1	TGTGCCAGCAGACGACAGGGCACTGAAGCTTTCTTT	CASRRQGTEAFF
NA	NA	TRBV6-5	TRBJ1-1	TGTGCCAGCAGTTACTTGGGGATGAACACTGAAGCTTTCTTT	CASSYLGMNTEAFF
TRBD2	NA	TRBV2	TRBJ2-7	TGTGCCAGCAGGGGATCTAGCGGGAGGGACGAGCAGTACTTC	CASRGSSGRDEQYF
TRBD2	NA	TRBV18	TRBJ2-3	TGTGCCAGCTCAACCCTACTAGCGGGGCGCACAGATACGCAGTATTTT	CASSTLLAGRTDTQYF
NA	NA	TRBV4-1	TRBJ1-5	TGCGCCAGCAGCCGACTTCCGGGAGGCAATCAGCCCCAGCATTTT	CASSRLPGGNQPQHF